This T cell receptor (beta chain) was profiled in a study of CD8 T cells in ankylosing spondylitis. Regarding the study as a whole: Reportedly, matched ankylosing spondylitis synovial fluid was significantly enriched for disease-linked clones. Earlier reports found some motif variants in synovial fluid and blood in reactive arthritis.

Preparation of TCR beta libraries was done by quantitative 5'-RACE with molecular barcodes. TCRdb processed the 5' RACE reads anew with MiXCR; each CDR3 protein has one entry. The table has 45,000 to 65,000 distinct CDR3 sequences, about 7.8% seen once. This clonotype was recorded at least ten times. Its target is not known. The CDR3 contains 15 residues. The V and J ends lost 5 bases and 5 bases respectively, with 18 bases between them. In germline, CDR1 is MDHEN, CDR2 SYDVKM. This rearrangement joins TRBV28 to TRBJ2-5; D not certain. The TCR originated in a female donor with ankylosing spondylitis or in good health (not recorded which). The material sequenced was blood, either unsorted or a sorted T cell fraction (not recorded which). The CDR3 sequence is CASSPPFVSSETQYF. As DNA, the CDR3 is TGTGCCAGCAGTCCCCCCTTTGTATCATCGGAGACCCAGTACTTC.